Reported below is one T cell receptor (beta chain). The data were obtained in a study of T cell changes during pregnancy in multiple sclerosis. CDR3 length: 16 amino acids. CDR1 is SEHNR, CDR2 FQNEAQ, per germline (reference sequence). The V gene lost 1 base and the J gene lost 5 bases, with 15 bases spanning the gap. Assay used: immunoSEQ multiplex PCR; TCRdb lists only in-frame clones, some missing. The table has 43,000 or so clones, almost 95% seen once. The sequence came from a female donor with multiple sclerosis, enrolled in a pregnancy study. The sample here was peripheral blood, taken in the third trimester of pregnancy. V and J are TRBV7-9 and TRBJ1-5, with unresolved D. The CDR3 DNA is TGTGCCAGCAGCTTAGTTCGGGGAGGGCTGGATCAGCCCCAGCATTTT. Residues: CASSLVRGGLDQPQHF.